This TCR beta chain was captured in a study of blood T cell repertoires in COVID-19. At the level of the study: Samples representing acute and convalescent COVID-19 were sourced from the United States, Italy and Spain.

TCRdb keeps only in-frame clones here, not all; method: immunoSEQ multiplex PCR. The table includes under 250,000 clones, roughly four fifths detected once. Germline values: CDR1 MNHEY, CDR2 SMNVEV (reference sequence). V was pared by 3 bases and J by 5 bases, with 7 bases of the junction left unmatched. The length of the CDR3 is 15 residues. The V gene is TRBV27, the J gene TRBJ2-1; 7 bases are shared with TRBD2. The material sequenced was peripheral blood. This TCR derives from a woman younger than 30 with acute or convalescent COVID-19. The CDR3 reads CASSFIAGSDNEQFF. For the CDR3, the DNA is TGTGCCAGCAGTTTCATAGCGGGTTCCGACAATGAGCAGTTCTTC.